This T cell receptor beta chain was identified during a study of CD8+ T cells in alopecia areata. Described treatment: oral pan-JAK inhibitor, 5-10 mg twice daily. Germline lookup yields CDR1 SGHTA and CDR2 FQGNSA. This CDR3 comprises 15 residues. Trimming removed 1 base at V and 0 bases at J, with 8 bases between. Following extraction, RNA underwent reverse transcription to cDNA, which served as the sequencing template. Here immunoSEQ multiplex PCR was the method, and the copy in TCRdb shows in-frame clones only, minus some. This sample has around 160,000 clones; less than 80% occur once, and the top ten carry 12% to 15%. The table lists this clone with a few counts.

The chain links TRBV7-2 to TRBJ2-3, with D uncertain. The TCR comes from a human donor with alopecia areata. Sequencing used CD4+ T cells sorted from blood, obtained at week 24, from a patient treated with tofacitinib. This CDR3 reads CASSLGSSSTDTQYF. The CDR3 DNA reads TGTGCCAGCAGCTTAGGGAGCTCTAGCACAGATACGCAGTATTTT.